Listed here is a single T cell receptor (beta chain). The antigen remains undetermined. Use of 60 Vbeta and 13 Jbeta primers characterized the PCR. TCRdb keeps only in-frame clones here, not all; method: immunoSEQ multiplex PCR. Among 150,000 to 200,000 clones listed, 60% to 80% were seen once. The CDR3 runs to 14 residues. Germline loops: CDR1 MGHDK, CDR2 SYGVNS. V lost 4 bases to trimming and J lost 3 bases; unmatched junction nucleotides: 4. The sample originates from a study of cytomegalovirus exposure and HLA in healthy donors. Overall study findings and caveats: It has been reported that TCR beta sequences accurately predicted the HLA-A and HLA-B alleles of most subjects.

The sequenced sample consisted of PBMCs. The source of this sequence is a male donor in good health and CMV-seronegative. The chain joins TRBV25-1 to TRBJ1-2; 8 nucleotides align to TRBD1. As DNA, the CDR3 is TGTGCCAGCAGTGTCGGGACAGGTGACTATGGCTACACCTTC. This encodes CASSVGTGDYGYTF.